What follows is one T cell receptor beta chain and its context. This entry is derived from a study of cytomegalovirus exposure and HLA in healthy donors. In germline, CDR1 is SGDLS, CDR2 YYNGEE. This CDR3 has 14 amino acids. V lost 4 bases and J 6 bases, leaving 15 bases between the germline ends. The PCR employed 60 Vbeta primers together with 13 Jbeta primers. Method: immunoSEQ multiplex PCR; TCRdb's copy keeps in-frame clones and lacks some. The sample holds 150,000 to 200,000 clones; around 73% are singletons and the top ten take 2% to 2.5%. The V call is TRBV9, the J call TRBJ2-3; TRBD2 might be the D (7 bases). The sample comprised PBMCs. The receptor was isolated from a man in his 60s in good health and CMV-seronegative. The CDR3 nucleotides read TGTGCCAGCAGCCTGGGCAGGGGAGGGGATACGCAGTATTTT. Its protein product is CASSLGRGGDTQYF.